Each of the 15 T cell receptor beta chains below was sequenced from the same sample in a study of cytomegalovirus exposure and HLA in healthy donors. The PCR used 60 Vbeta and 13 Jbeta primers. Assay used: immunoSEQ multiplex PCR; TCRdb lists only in-frame clones, some missing. Of 35,000 to 45,000 clones in the sample, 50% were seen once. What was sequenced was PBMCs. These receptors were collected from a human donor in good health.

The chain combines TRBV9 with TRBJ2-4, with D possibly matching TRBD1 (5 bases). The V end lost 0 bases, the J end lost 3 bases, and 16 bases lay between the germline ends. Per germline, CDR1 SGDLS and CDR2 YYNGEE. CDR3 length equals 17 residues. The CDR3 protein is CASSVAPQQRGKNIQYF. The CDR3 DNA is TGTGCCAGCAGCGTAGCCCCGCAACAAAGGGGCAAAAACATTCAGTACTTC.

The rearrangement joins TRBV6-5 to TRBJ2-1, with D possibly being TRBD2 (6 bases). The germline V gene encodes CDR1 MNHEY and CDR2 SVGAGI. V lost 6 bases to trimming and J lost 6 bases, with 12 bases between them. The length of the CDR3 is 13 residues. CDR3 coding DNA: TGTGCCAGCAGGGACGGGAGTAGCAATGAGCAGTTCTTC. Its protein is CASRDGSSNEQFF.

The chain links TRBV10-3 to TRBJ1-2; the D gene is possibly TRBD1 (5 bases). The CDR3 contains 14 residues. From germline, CDR1 is ENHRY and CDR2 SYGVKD. V dropped 3 bases and J dropped 2 bases, with 10 bases sitting between them. In nucleotides, the CDR3 is TGTGCCATCAGTGACCCCCAGGGAAACTATGGCTACACCTTC. This sequence encodes CAISDPQGNYGYTF.

As DNA, the CDR3 is TGTGCCAGCAGGGGGGCCTTACCCCAAGCTTTCTTT. This translates into CASRGALPQAFF. The rearrangement links TRBV11-2 to TRBJ1-1; TRBD1 might be the D (6 bases). The germline gives CDR1 SGHAT, CDR2 FQNNGV. V was cut by 6 bases and J by 9 bases, with 14 bases left in between. The CDR3 length is 12 residues.

The gene calls are TRBV5-4 and TRBJ2-3, with 7 nucleotides matching TRBD2. The length of the CDR3 is 15 residues. Germline V gene data show CDR1 as SGHNT and CDR2 as YYREEE (reference sequence). V trimming: 4 bases; J trimming: 7 bases; junction bases outside the gene matches: 12. The CDR3 loop reads CASSRTGLIYNTQYF. The CDR3 DNA sequence: TGTGCCAGCAGCCGCACGGGACTAATATATAATACGCAGTATTTT.

The J gene is TRBJ2-1, the V gene TRBV6-6; D perhaps matches TRBD2 (6 bases). Germline CDR1 reads MNHNY; CDR2 reads SVGAGI (reference sequence). Trimming cost V 9 bases and J 1 base, with 7 bases left between them. The CDR3 has 12 amino acids. The CDR3 protein is CASGTSYNEQFF. CDR3 sequence (DNA): TGTGCCAGTGGGACTTCCTACAATGAGCAGTTCTTC.

J is TRBJ2-7 and V is TRBV4-2, with 7 positions matching TRBD1. CDR3 length equals 15 residues. Germline V gene lookup returns CDR1 LGHNA and CDR2 YNFKEQ. V lost 2 bases, J lost 0 bases, and 4 bases stayed unmatched. The CDR3 nucleotides are TGTGCCAGCAGCCAAAGGGACAGCGGCTCCTACGAGCAGTACTTC. This gives the protein CASSQRDSGSYEQYF.

This clone occurred a few times. This rearrangement joins TRBV7-2 to TRBJ2-7, with 8 bases identical to TRBD1. The CDR3 loop spans 14 amino acids. Trimming at V came to 6 bases and at J to 6 bases, leaving 10 bases not matched to a gene. Germline V lookup: CDR1 SGHTA, CDR2 FQGNSA. The CDR3 sequence: CASSLDRVLVEQYF. The CDR3 bases are TGTGCCAGCAGTTTGGACAGGGTTCTGGTCGAGCAGTACTTC. Together with reference TRBV7-2 and TRBJ2-7, the CDR3 gives the full variable domain: GAGVSQSPSNKVTEKGKDVELRCDPISGHTALYWYRQSLGQGLEFLIYFQGNSAPDKSGLPSDRFSAERTGGSVSTLTIQRTQQEDSAVYLCASSLDRVLVEQYFGPGTRLTVT.

The rearrangement uses TRBV6-6 and TRBJ1-5; TRBD1 matches at 7 bases. V trimming: 6 bases; J trimming: 7 bases; junction bases outside the gene matches: 12. This CDR3 has 15 residues. Germline assignment: CDR1 MNHNY and CDR2 SVGAGI (reference sequence). For the CDR3, the DNA is TGTGCCAGCAGCGCCCAGGGGGGTAGAGGACAGCCCCAGCATTTT. It specifies CASSAQGGRGQPQHF.

V gene TRBV5-4 combines with J gene TRBJ1-2, with 7 bases that match TRBD1. CDR1 is SGHNT and CDR2 is YYREEE in the germline V gene (reference sequence). The CDR3 is made up of 14 amino acids. J gave up 4 bases and V 4 bases, and 7 bases lay outside the gene matches. The CDR3 DNA sequence: TGTGCCAGCAGCGTACAGGGGTCCTTCTATGGCTACACCTTC. Protein: CASSVQGSFYGYTF.

This clone appeared once. The chain links TRBV5-6 to TRBJ2-7, with 10 positions matching TRBD2. This CDR3 spans 14 amino acids. From germline, CDR1 is SGHDT and CDR2 YYEEEE. With 4 bases clipped from V and 1 base from J, the junction kept 2 bases outside the gene matches. The CDR3 DNA follows: TGTGCCAGCAGCCGACTAGCGGGTTCCTACGAGCAGTACTTC. Amino acids: CASSRLAGSYEQYF.

The J gene is TRBJ2-2, the V gene TRBV7-2; possible D gene TRBD2, 6 bases. Trimming pared 0 bases from V and 4 bases from J, leaving 12 bases between. Per the germline V gene, CDR1 is SGHTA and CDR2 is FQGNSA. CDR3 length: 16 amino acids. The CDR3 is CASSLAGGSGTGELFF. CDR3 DNA: TGTGCCAGCAGCTTAGCTGGAGGGAGTGGCACCGGGGAGCTGTTTTTT. The full variable domain, its missing parts supplied by reference TRBV7-2 and TRBJ2-2, is GAGVSQSPSNKVTEKGKDVELRCDPISGHTALYWYRQSLGQGLEFLIYFQGNSAPDKSGLPSDRFSAERTGGSVSTLTIQRTQQEDSAVYLCASSLAGGSGTGELFFGEGSRLTVL.

This chain connects TRBV27 to TRBJ2-1; 10 bases line up with TRBD2. The CDR3 sequence is 16 residues long. CDR1 and CDR2 from the germline V gene are MNHEY and SMNVEV (reference sequence). J gave up 5 bases and V 5 bases, and 9 bases lay outside the gene matches. The CDR3 sequence is CASSTTGTSENNEQFF. The CDR3, as DNA: TGTGCCAGCAGTACGACCGGGACTAGCGAAAACAATGAGCAGTTCTTC.

This rearrangement joins TRBV2 to TRBJ1-1, with D tentatively TRBD1 (5 bases). V shed 7 bases and J shed 0 bases, with 15 bases lying between them. The CDR3 consists of 15 residues. Germline-derived CDR1 and CDR2 are SNHLY and FYNNEI. The CDR3 sequence is CASNLGGRMNTEAFF. The CDR3 coding sequence is TGTGCCAGCAATTTGGGGGGTAGGATGAACACTGAAGCTTTCTTT.

DNA of the CDR3: TGTGCCATCAGTGAGTCCCCGAGGGTGGACGATGGCTACACCTTC. Translation: CAISESPRVDDGYTF. The V gene is TRBV10-3, the J gene TRBJ1-2; D uncertain. This CDR3 contains 15 residues. Trimming cost V 0 bases and J 6 bases, with 14 bases left between them. The V gene's germline CDR1 is ENHRY and CDR2 SYGVKD.